This entry features one TCR beta chain sequence. The data originate from a study of OX40 agonist ivuxolimab in advanced cancers. This CDR3 is built from 15 residues. CDR1 and CDR2 from the germline V gene are SGHNT and YENEEA. Trimming took 5 bases from V and 3 from J; bases not matched to a gene: 9. Assay: immunoSEQ multiplex PCR; the TCRdb copy retains only in-frame clones and omits some. The table has some 62,000 clones, 84% seen once. This chain uses TRBV11-3 with TRBJ2-7, with 8 nucleotides matching TRBD1. The sample in question was CD4+ or CD8+ T cells sorted from blood, obtained in a trial of the OX40 agonist ivuxolimab. The TCR originated in an adult with an advanced solid tumor such as melanoma, head and neck, liver or kidney cancer. CDR3 protein: CASSPRTGSSYEQYF. The CDR3 coding sequence is TGTGCCAGCAGCCCCCGGACAGGGTCGAGCTACGAGCAGTACTTC.